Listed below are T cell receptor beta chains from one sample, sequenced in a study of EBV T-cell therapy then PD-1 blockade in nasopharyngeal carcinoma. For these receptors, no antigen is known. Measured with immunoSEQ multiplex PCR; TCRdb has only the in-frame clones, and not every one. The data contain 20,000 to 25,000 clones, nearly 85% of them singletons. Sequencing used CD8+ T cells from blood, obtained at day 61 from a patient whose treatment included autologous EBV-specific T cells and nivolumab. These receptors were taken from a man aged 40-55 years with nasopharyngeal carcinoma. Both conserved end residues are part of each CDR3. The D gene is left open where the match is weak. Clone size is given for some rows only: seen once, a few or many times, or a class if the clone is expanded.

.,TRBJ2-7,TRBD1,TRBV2,TGTGCCAGATCCCCCGGACAGGGGCCCCCCTACGAGCAGTACTTC,CARSPGQGPPYEQYF
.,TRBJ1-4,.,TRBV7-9,TGTGCCAGCAGCTTAGTTCAAACTAATGAAAAACTGTTTTTT,CASSLVQTNEKLFF
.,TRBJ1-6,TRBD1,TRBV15,TGTGCCACCAGCAACAGGGGACCTTCTTCACCCCTCCACTTT,CATSNRGPSSPLHF
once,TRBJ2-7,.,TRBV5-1,TGCGCCAGCAGCCCTACCCGCGTAGGGGACGAGCAGTACTTC,CASSPTRVGDEQYF
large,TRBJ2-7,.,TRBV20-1,TGCAGTGCTAGTGGTGTATTACCCTACGAGCAGTACTTC,CSASGVLPYEQYF
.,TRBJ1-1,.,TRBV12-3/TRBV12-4,TGTGCCACCGGGGCTGAAGCTTTCTTT,CATGAEAFF
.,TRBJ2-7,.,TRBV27,TGTGCCAGCAAAGAAAATCGGGGTTACGAGCAGTACTTC,CASKENRGYEQYF
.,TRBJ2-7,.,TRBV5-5,TGTGCCAGCAGCTTGGTGGCAGCCTACGAGCAGTACTTC,CASSLVAAYEQYF
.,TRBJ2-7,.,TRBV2,TGTGCCAGCAGGGCCCGCGGCGGGTTCGTTGACGAGCAGTACTTC,CASRARGGFVDEQYF
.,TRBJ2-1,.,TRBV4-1,TGCGCCAGCAGCTCGGGACCGACGACGGGCAATGAGCAGTTCTTC,CASSSGPTTGNEQFF
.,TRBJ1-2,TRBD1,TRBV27,TGTGCCAGCAGTTTAGGGGGGCAGGGGGCGAGGGGCTACACCTTC,CASSLGGQGARGYTF
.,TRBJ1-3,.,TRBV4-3,TGCGCCAGCAGTCAAAACTCGGATCGGACAAACACCATATATTTT,CASSQNSDRTNTIYF
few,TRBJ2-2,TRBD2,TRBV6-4,TGTGCCAGCAGTGAATCCCAGCGGGGACACACCGGGGAGCTGTTTTTT,CASSESQRGHTGELFF
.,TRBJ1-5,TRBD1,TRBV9,TGTGCCAGCAGCGTGGGGACAGGGGATAGGGGCAATCAGCCCCAGCATTTT,CASSVGTGDRGNQPQHF
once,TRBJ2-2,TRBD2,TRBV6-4,TGTGCCAGCAGTTCCGGGGGGGCCAGCGGGGAGCTGTTTTTT,CASSSGGASGELFF
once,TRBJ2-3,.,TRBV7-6,TGTGCCAGCAGCCACGAGGCCAGACCCATAGACCCACCTTCTAGCACAGATACGCAGTATTTT,CASSHEARPIDPPSSTDTQYF
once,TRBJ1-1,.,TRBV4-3,TGCGCCAGCAGCCAGGTGGAAACGACTCCCACTGAAGCTTTCTTT,CASSQVETTPTEAFF
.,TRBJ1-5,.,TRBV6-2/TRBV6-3,TGTGCCAGCAGTTACTGGGGGCGCGGTAATCAGCCCCAGCATTTT,CASSYWGRGNQPQHF
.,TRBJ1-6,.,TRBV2,TGTGCCAGCAGTGACGGCCTCCCTTGGGATCACCACTTT,CASSDGLPWDHHF
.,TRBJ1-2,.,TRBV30,TGTGCCTGGGATTTTACAGGGACATATGGCTACACCTTC,CAWDFTGTYGYTF
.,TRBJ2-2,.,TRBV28,TGTGCCAGCAGTTTCCGCCTTGACGGGGAGCTGTTTTTT,CASSFRLDGELFF
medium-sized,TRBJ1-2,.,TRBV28,TGTGCCAGCAGTACAGCTTTTAACTATGGCTACACCTTC,CASSTAFNYGYTF
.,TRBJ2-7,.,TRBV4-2,TGTGCCAGCAGCCCCACCCCCGAGGGTTCCTACGAGCAGTACTTC,CASSPTPEGSYEQYF
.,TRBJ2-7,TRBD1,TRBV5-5,TGTGCCAGCAGCTACGGGACAGACTCCTACGAGCAGTACTTC,CASSYGTDSYEQYF
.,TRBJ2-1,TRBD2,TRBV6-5,TGTGCCATCTATAGCGGGCCCTCCTACAATGAGCAGTTCTTC,CAIYSGPSYNEQFF
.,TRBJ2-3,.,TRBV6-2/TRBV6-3,TGTGCCAGCAGTTACGGCAGGGCAACAGATACGCAGTATTTT,CASSYGRATDTQYF
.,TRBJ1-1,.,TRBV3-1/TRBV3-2,TGTGCCAGCAGCCGCTACCGACTCCGGACCGGACTTAACACTGAAGCTTTCTTT,CASSRYRLRTGLNTEAFF
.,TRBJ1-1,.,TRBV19,TGTGCCAGTAGTATTTTCGTGAGGACTGAAGCTTTCTTT,CASSIFVRTEAFF
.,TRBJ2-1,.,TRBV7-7,TGTGCCAGCAGCTTAGCGCACGGCAGGGAGCAGTTCTTC,CASSLAHGREQFF
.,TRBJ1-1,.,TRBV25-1,TGTGCCAGCAGTGAATTGGAAAACACTGAAGCTTTCTTT,CASSELENTEAFF
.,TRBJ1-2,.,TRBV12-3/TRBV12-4,TGTGCCAGCAGTTTAGCGGGGTTGGAAGGCTACACCTTC,CASSLAGLEGYTF
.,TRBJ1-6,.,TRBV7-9,TGTGCCAGCAGCTTAGTGGCGGGGCCTAATTCACCCCTCCACTTT,CASSLVAGPNSPLHF
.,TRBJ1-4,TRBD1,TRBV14,TGTGCCAGCAGCGAAACTAACAGGGGGCTTGGAGAAAAACTGTTTTTT,CASSETNRGLGEKLFF
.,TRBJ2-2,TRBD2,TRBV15,TGTGCCACCAGCCGGACGCGGGAGCCATCCACCGGGGAGCTGTTTTTT,CATSRTREPSTGELFF
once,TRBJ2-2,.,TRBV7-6,TGTGCCAGCAGCTTAGGGCCCACCGGGGAGCTGTTTTTT,CASSLGPTGELFF
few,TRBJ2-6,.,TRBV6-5,TGTGCCAGCTCAGAGGTTTCGGGGGCCAACGTCCTGACTTTC,CASSEVSGANVLTF
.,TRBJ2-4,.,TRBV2,TGTGCCAGCAGTGGACTGGGCAAAAACATTCAGTACTTC,CASSGLGKNIQYF
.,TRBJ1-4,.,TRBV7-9,TGTGCCAGCAGCCCTACGGACAGCTCGACTAATGAAAAACTGTTTTTT,CASSPTDSSTNEKLFF
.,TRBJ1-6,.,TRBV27,TGTGCCAGCAAATACAGGAATTCACCCCTCCACTTT,CASKYRNSPLHF
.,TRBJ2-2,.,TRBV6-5,TGTGCCAGCAATAGCGGTTACACCGGGGAGCTGTTTTTT,CASNSGYTGELFF
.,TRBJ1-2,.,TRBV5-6,TGTGCCAGCAGCTCCCGACAGGCAGACCCGCATGGCTACACCTTC,CASSSRQADPHGYTF
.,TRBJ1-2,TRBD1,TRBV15,TGTGCCACCAGCTCTCCAGGGGGAATCTATGGCTACACCTTC,CATSSPGGIYGYTF
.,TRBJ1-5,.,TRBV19,TGTGCCAGTAGTATTCACGCCTATAGCAATCAGCCCCAGCATTTT,CASSIHAYSNQPQHF
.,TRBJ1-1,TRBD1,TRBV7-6,TGTGCCAGCAGCTTAGGGGCAGGGGGCACTGAAGCTTTCTTT,CASSLGAGGTEAFF
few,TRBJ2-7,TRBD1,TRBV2,TGTGCCAGCAGGTGGGACAGAGAGTACTTC,CASRWDREYF
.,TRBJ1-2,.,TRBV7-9,TGTGCCAGCAGCTTAGCCCAAAACACGGCCCCCTGGGATGGCTACACCTTC,CASSLAQNTAPWDGYTF
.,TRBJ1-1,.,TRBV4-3,TGCGCCAGCAGCCAAGATCAGGGGACGGAGACTGAAGCTTTCTTT,CASSQDQGTETEAFF